Sequencing of this T cell receptor beta chain was carried out in a study of shared clonotypes between healthy human individuals. Findings of the study overall: Investigators expected sequencing depth to affect clonotype sharing among donors. Among the subsets, naive ones generally showed larger estimated richness than memory ones.

Generated by immunoSEQ multiplex PCR, the TCRdb table keeps only in-frame clones and is missing some. The sample lists some 2,100,000 clones; 85% to 95% were seen once. Of note for this clone: Antigen specificity is unknown.

CD8 cells classed as naive were CD45RO-negative and positively selected for CCR7, excluding terminally differentiated effector memory CD45RA+ cells. The V gene lost 4 bases and the J gene lost 4 bases, with 8 bases spanning the gap. CDR3 length: 13 amino acids. From germline, CDR1 is SEHNR and CDR2 FQNEAQ (reference sequence). V and J are TRBV7-9 and TRBJ2-1; weak D call: TRBD1 (6 bases). This sequence was found in a man in his late teens or twenties in good health. Some clones in this sample may be carry-over from other donors' samples. The sequencing sample was made of naive CD8+ T cells from PBMCs. This CDR3 reads CASSWDTYNEQFF. In DNA, the CDR3 is TGTGCCAGCAGCTGGGACACTTACAATGAGCAGTTCTTC.